The 32 T cell receptor beta chains below come from one sample, sequenced in a study of blood T cell repertoires in COVID-19. Only in-frame clones appear in the TCRdb table, and some are missing; sequencing was by immunoSEQ multiplex PCR. The sample holds a few hundred thousand clones, just over 90% seen once. Sequencing was performed on PBMCs or T cells enriched from blood (not recorded which). The receptor set was obtained from a woman aged 35 to 49 who had been exposed to COVID-19.

The J gene is TRBJ2-7, the V gene TRBV5-1; the D is unclear. The V and J ends lost 0 bases and 6 bases respectively, with 13 bases between them. The V gene's germline CDR1 is SGHRS and CDR2 YFSETQ. This CDR3 spans 14 amino acids. The CDR3 spells CASSLERIPGEQYF. CDR3 DNA sequence: TGCGCCAGCAGCTTGGAACGGATCCCGGGCGAGCAGTACTTC.

The rearrangement uses TRBV30 and TRBJ1-5, with TRBD1 matching over 8 bases. The V gene's germline CDR1 is GTSNPN and CDR2 SVGIG (reference sequence). J was trimmed by 2 bases and V by 0 bases; bases with no gene match: 3. There are 15 residues in the CDR3. The CDR3 loop reads CAWSVGQGGNQPQHF. The CDR3 bases are TGTGCCTGGAGTGTAGGACAGGGCGGCAATCAGCCCCAGCATTTT.

The chain links TRBV5-6 to TRBJ2-7; the match to TRBD2 covers 11 bases. This CDR3 region has 14 residues. Germline-derived CDR1 and CDR2 are SGHDT and YYEEEE. Trimming took 5 bases from V and 3 from J; bases not matched to a gene: 4. The DNA for the CDR3 is TGTGCCAGCAGTTTAGCGGGGGGGTTCTACGAGCAGTACTTC. This sequence encodes CASSLAGGFYEQYF.

The chain employs TRBV2 and TRBJ1-1; 9 bases line up with TRBD1. With V trimmed by 5 bases and J by 4 bases, 8 bases remained unmatched. The CDR3 extends over 15 amino acids. Germline-derived CDR1 and CDR2 are SNHLY and FYNNEI. This CDR3 is CASSKGTGQGTEAFF. CDR3 coding DNA: TGTGCCAGCAGTAAGGGTACGGGACAGGGCACTGAAGCTTTCTTT.

The J gene is TRBJ1-3, the V gene TRBV7-2; tentatively, D is TRBD1 (5 bases). Trimming took off 4 bases at V and 0 bases at J, with 10 bases between the two ends. This CDR3 is 15 amino acids long. Germline V gene lookup returns CDR1 SGHTA and CDR2 FQGNSA. In nucleotides, the CDR3 is TGTGCCAGCAGCTCCAGGGTTAGCTCTGGAAACACCATATATTTT. Protein sequence: CASSSRVSSGNTIYF. Complete variable domain (other parts from reference TRBV7-2 and TRBJ1-3): GAGVSQSPSNKVTEKGKDVELRCDPISGHTALYWYRQSLGQGLEFLIYFQGNSAPDKSGLPSDRFSAERTGGSVSTLTIQRTQQEDSAVYLCASSSRVSSGNTIYFGEGSWLTVV.

The chain couples TRBV3-1 (or the pseudogene TRBV3-2) to TRBJ1-1; perhaps TRBD1 as D (5 bases). Trimming took 7 bases from V and 4 from J, leaving 13 bases between them. This CDR3 spans 13 amino acids. CDR1 and CDR2 from the germline V gene are LGHDT and YNNKEL (reference sequence). In DNA form, the CDR3 reads TGTGCCAGCATGCCGCAGGGATTCACTGAAGCTTTCTTT. It specifies CASMPQGFTEAFF.

The chain recombines TRBV6-1 with TRBJ1-6; possible D gene TRBD1, 5 bases. The CDR3 loop spans 13 amino acids. Germline CDR1 is MNHNS and CDR2 is SASEGT. Trimming took off 3 bases at V and 7 bases at J, with 7 bases between the two ends. CDR3 nucleotide sequence: TGTGCCAGCAGTGACAGGGTGAATTCACCCCTCCACTTT. It translates to CASSDRVNSPLHF.

This chain connects TRBV21-1 to TRBJ2-7; the table names TRBD2, a call not compared with the DNA. TRBV21-1 is annotated as a pseudogene. This CDR3 region has 23 residues. Here the CDR3 DNA reads TGTGCCAGCAGCGAGCTTAGCAAAAAGGAGGAGAGACTAGCGGGTCCTACCTACTACGAGCAGTACTTC. Encoded protein: CASSELSKKEERLAGPTYYEQYF.

The chain carries TRBV2 and TRBJ2-2; tentatively, D is TRBD1 (5 bases). The germline V and J ends were trimmed by 2 bases and 2 bases, with 9 bases remaining between them. The CDR3 extends over 15 amino acids. Germline values: CDR1 SNHLY, CDR2 FYNNEI. DNA for the CDR3: TGTGCCAGCAGTGAACGTGGGGCCAACACCGGGGAGCTGTTTTTT. Amino acid sequence: CASSERGANTGELFF.

The chain uses TRBV11-2 and TRBJ2-7, with TRBD1 matching 9 bases. Losses at the gene ends were 5 bases for V and 3 bases for J; bases not matched to a gene: 5. Germline CDR1 is SGHAT and CDR2 is FQNNGV. The CDR3 spans 14 residues. The CDR3 DNA reads TGTGCCAGCAGCCATCCGGGACAGGGCTACGAGCAGTACTTC. Its protein is CASSHPGQGYEQYF.

This rearrangement joins TRBV7-3 to TRBJ2-7; tentative D call: TRBD1 (6 bases). CDR1 and CDR2 (germline): SGHTA, FQGTGA. The V end lost 1 base, the J end lost 6 bases, and 10 bases lay between the germline ends. CDR3 length: 13 residues. In nucleotides, the CDR3 is TGTGCCAGCAGCTTAAGGGGGCTGGGCGAGCAGTACTTC. It specifies CASSLRGLGEQYF.

This chain uses TRBV5-6 with TRBJ1-6; D gene uncertain. Germline CDR1 is SGHDT and CDR2 is YYEEEE. This CDR3 has 13 amino acids. The germline V and J ends were trimmed by 1 base and 9 bases, with 8 bases remaining between them. The CDR3 region is CASSLRRSSPLHF. CDR3 nucleotides: TGTGCCAGCAGCTTGAGGCGGAGTTCACCCCTCCACTTT.

J is TRBJ2-7 and V is TRBV5-5; TRBD1 is a possible D gene (6 bases). Germline CDR1 reads SGHKS; CDR2 reads YYEKEE (reference sequence). This CDR3 has 14 residues. Trimming cost V 0 bases and J 4 bases, with 11 bases left between them. The CDR3 nucleotides read TGTGCCAGCAGCTTGGCTGCAGGGGATTACGAGCAGTACTTC. This sequence encodes CASSLAAGDYEQYF.

The V gene is TRBV5-4, the J gene TRBJ2-7; tentatively, D is TRBD2 (5 bases). Trimming removed 4 bases at V and 0 bases at J, with 11 bases between. Germline V gives CDR1 SGHNT, CDR2 YYREEE (reference sequence). The CDR3 spans 14 residues. CDR3 sequence reads: CASSPGVSSYEQYF. The CDR3 DNA is TGTGCCAGCAGCCCCGGGGTGAGCTCCTACGAGCAGTACTTC.

This chain connects TRBV10-3 to TRBJ1-2, with 9 bases matching TRBD1. In germline, CDR1 is ENHRY, CDR2 SYGVKD. The J segment lost 8 bases and the V segment lost 7 bases, leaving 8 bases of the junction unmatched. CDR3 length: 13 amino acids. The CDR3 here is CAIMDLTGGGYTF. In DNA form, the CDR3 reads TGTGCCATCATGGACTTGACAGGGGGAGGCTACACCTTC.

In this sample, this clone turned up a few times. This chain links TRBV7-9 with TRBJ1-1; D remains ambiguous. The germline CDR1 and CDR2 sequences are SEHNR and FQNEAQ (reference sequence). V was shortened by 5 bases and J by 4 bases, with 5 bases between the two germline ends. The CDR3 contains 11 residues. The CDR3 region has the DNA TGTGCCAGCAGCCGGGGCACTGAAGCTTTCTTT. This encodes CASSRGTEAFF.

This clone came up once. The V and J genes are TRBV19 and TRBJ2-3; 11 positions agree with TRBD2. The germline gives CDR1 LNHDA, CDR2 SQIVND (reference sequence). J lost 2 bases, V lost 2 bases, and 3 bases had no gene match. The CDR3 extends over 16 amino acids. CDR3 amino acids: CASSIRLAGYTDTQYF. CDR3 DNA: TGTGCCAGTAGTATACGACTAGCGGGGTACACAGATACGCAGTATTTT. Full variable domain (rest looked up from reference TRBV19 and TRBJ2-3): DGGITQSPKYLFRKEGQNVTLSCEQNLNHDAMYWYRQDPGQGLRLIYYSQIVNDFQKGDIAEGYSVSREKKESFPLTVTSAQKNPTAFYLCASSIRLAGYTDTQYFGPGTRLTVL.

The V and J genes are TRBV10-3 and TRBJ2-7; TRBD2 agrees at 7 bases. CDR3 size: 12 residues. Germline V CDR1 and CDR2: ENHRY, SYGVKD. Trimming took 5 bases from V and 5 from J; bases not matched to a gene: 3. The DNA of the CDR3 is TGTGCCATCAGTCCGGGGACTAACGAGCAGTACTTC. It yields the protein CAISPGTNEQYF.

This clone was picked up a small number of times. This sequence joins TRBV6-5 and TRBJ1-6, with D maybe TRBD1 (6 bases). Per germline, CDR1 MNHEY and CDR2 SVGAGI. V lost 1 base and J 0 bases, leaving 7 bases between the germline ends. This CDR3 comprises 16 residues. The CDR3 DNA sequence: TGTGCCAGCAGTTACTTAGGGGGCTCCTATAATTCACCCCTCCACTTT. Protein sequence: CASSYLGGSYNSPLHF.

The CDR3 protein is CASSSEGMGTEAFF. The CDR3, as DNA: TGCGCCAGCAGCTCGGAGGGGATGGGGACTGAAGCTTTCTTT. The rearrangement links TRBV5-1 to TRBJ1-1, with D possibly TRBD1 on 5 matching bases. Germline lookup yields CDR1 SGHRS and CDR2 YFSETQ. This CDR3 contains 14 residues. V lost 3 bases to trimming and J lost 5 bases, with 14 bases between them.

V usage is TRBV27 and J usage is TRBJ1-2; TRBD1 aligns across 10 bases. Germline CDR1 and CDR2: MNHEY and SMNVEV (reference sequence). This CDR3 is built from 16 residues. Trimming at V came to 6 bases and at J to 3 bases, leaving 10 bases not matched to a gene. CDR3 DNA sequence: TGTGCCAGCAGGCCGGGACAGGGGACTCTATACTATGGCTACACCTTC. This translates into CASRPGQGTLYYGYTF.

This chain uses TRBV5-1 with TRBJ2-2; D not certain. Trimming took 0 bases from V and 0 from J, leaving 9 bases between them. Germline V gives CDR1 SGHRS, CDR2 YFSETQ. The CDR3 runs to 16 residues. The CDR3 is CASSLGYTPNTGELFF. The CDR3, as DNA: TGCGCCAGCAGCTTGGGGTACACACCGAACACCGGGGAGCTGTTTTTT.

This clone was detected a few times. The chain uses TRBV7-3 and TRBJ1-1; no reliable D call. Deletions cut 4 bases from V and 0 bases from J, with 18 bases between. Germline V CDR1 and CDR2: SGHTA, FQGTGA. CDR3 length equals 17 residues. The CDR3 DNA sequence: TGTGCCAGCAGCTCGCGTTGGGAGAAGGGTATGAACACTGAAGCTTTCTTT. Protein product: CASSSRWEKGMNTEAFF.

The chain recombines TRBV10-1 with TRBJ1-1; D ambiguous. The V end was cut by 3 bases, the J end by 1 base, with 6 bases between. The CDR3 has 13 residues. Germline V gene sequence: CDR1 WNHNN, CDR2 SYGVQD (reference sequence). Written as DNA, the CDR3 is TGCGCCAGCAGTGATGAGAGGAACACTGAAGCTTTCTTT. It yields the protein CASSDERNTEAFF.

This chain uses TRBV7-6 with TRBJ1-3; the D is unclear. The length of the CDR3 is 16 residues. Germline V lookup: CDR1 SGHVS, CDR2 FNYEAQ. Trimming removed 1 base at V and 0 bases at J, with 10 bases between. CDR3 sequence (DNA): TGTGCCAGCAGCTTAGGCGTAACCTACTCTGGAAACACCATATATTTT. Translating gives CASSLGVTYSGNTIYF.

The chain uses TRBV19 and TRBJ1-4, with 7 bases lining up with TRBD1. Germline V gives CDR1 LNHDA, CDR2 SQIVND (reference sequence). The CDR3 extends over 14 amino acids. With 5 bases clipped from V and 5 bases from J, the junction kept 5 bases outside the gene matches. DNA for the CDR3: TGTGCCAGTAGTGGGGGACAGCCGAATGAAAAACTGTTTTTT. It yields the protein CASSGGQPNEKLFF.

J is TRBJ2-7 and V is TRBV9; a possible D gene is TRBD2 (5 bases). The CDR3 is made up of 14 amino acids. CDR1 is SGDLS and CDR2 is YYNGEE in the germline V gene. V was pared by 0 bases and J by 4 bases, with 11 bases between. The CDR3 protein is CASSVVDRGYEQYF. CDR3 DNA sequence: TGTGCCAGCAGCGTAGTCGATCGGGGTTACGAGCAGTACTTC.

This sequence joins TRBV6-5 and TRBJ1-6, with 10 positions matching TRBD1. V lost 0 bases and J lost 9; bases outside the gene matches: 5. CDR3 length: 16 residues. The germline V gene has CDR1 MNHEY and CDR2 SVGAGI. This chain's CDR3 is CASSYSLDRGGSPLHF. The CDR3 nucleotides are TGTGCCAGCAGTTACTCGCTGGACAGGGGGGGTTCACCCCTCCACTTT.

CDR3 in amino acids: CASTLRTSGRGLFF. As DNA, the CDR3 is TGTGCCAGCACCCTGAGGACTAGCGGGAGAGGGTTGTTCTTC. This chain uses TRBV2 with TRBJ2-1, with 13 bases identical to TRBD2. The CDR3 spans 14 residues. V was pared by 7 bases and J by 15 bases, with 12 bases of the junction left unmatched. Germline V gene data show CDR1 as SNHLY and CDR2 as FYNNEI.

The rearrangement uses TRBV30 and TRBJ1-1; 9 bases map to TRBD1. The CDR3 has 13 amino acids. Germline V gene lookup returns CDR1 GTSNPN and CDR2 SVGIG (reference sequence). Unmatched junction bases numbered 3, after V lost 2 bases and J lost 5 bases. The DNA for the CDR3 is TGTGCCTGGAGTTCCGGGACAGGGACTGAAGCTTTCTTT. This sequence encodes CAWSSGTGTEAFF.

The chain employs TRBV7-8 and TRBJ2-7; 7 positions agree with TRBD1. Germline V gene lookup returns CDR1 SGHVS and CDR2 FQNEAQ. V shed 4 bases and J 0 bases; nucleotides not matched to a gene: 3. The CDR3 covers 14 residues. CDR3 nucleotides: TGTGCCAGCAGCTCCTGGGACAGCTCCTACGAGCAGTACTTC. Translated, it gives CASSSWDSSYEQYF.

The chain is built from TRBV27 and TRBJ1-2; D possibly corresponds to TRBD1 (6 bases). This CDR3 contains 13 residues. Looked up from germline, CDR1 is MNHEY and CDR2 is SMNVEV (reference sequence). V lost 2 bases and J 3 bases, leaving 7 bases between the germline ends. The CDR3 DNA reads as TGTGCCAGCAGTTTAAGACAGGACTATGGCTACACCTTC. Protein sequence: CASSLRQDYGYTF.